The 28 T cell receptor beta chains reported below all come from one sample, sequenced in a study of radiation and T cells in renal cell carcinoma. The time point is: blood 4 weeks post-SBRT, at nephrectomy. Treatment reported: 15 Gy SBRT to primary tumor, nephrectomy 4 weeks later. Sequencing used immunoSEQ multiplex PCR; TCRdb keeps in-frame clones, though not all of them. The sample has roughly 92,000 clones, approximately 80% seen once. Material: blood, obtained from a patient whose treatment included radiotherapy and nephrectomy. The receptors originated from a man aged 55 to 70 with renal cell carcinoma.

The chain joins TRBV9 to TRBJ1-4; a weak D match, TRBD1 (5 bases). This CDR3 comprises 15 residues. V was clipped by 4 bases and J by 3 bases, with 13 bases between them. Germline CDR1 SGDLS, CDR2 YYNGEE. The CDR3 loop reads CASSSLGGANEKLFF. The CDR3 DNA reads as TGTGCCAGCAGCTCCCTCGGGGGAGCTAATGAAAAACTGTTTTTT.

The chain links TRBV2 to TRBJ2-1; 9 bases are shared with TRBD2. CDR1 and CDR2 (germline): SNHLY, FYNNEI. The junction had 13 bases not matched to a gene; V was cut back by 5 bases and J by 8 bases. The CDR3 totals 16 residues. The CDR3 DNA is TGTGCCAGCAGTATACTCGGGACTAGCCCGGGGTATGAGCAGTTCTTC. It is translated as CASSILGTSPGYEQFF.

This chain connects TRBV29-1 to TRBJ2-7; possible D gene TRBD2, 5 bases. Germline V gives CDR1 SQVTM, CDR2 ANQGSEA. Trimming pared 5 bases from V and 6 bases from J, leaving 11 bases between. The CDR3 has 11 amino acids. CDR3 DNA: TGCAGCGTTATTACGGGATTCGAGCAGTACTTC. Protein: CSVITGFEQYF.

The CDR3, as DNA: TGTGCCAGCAGCGCCCTCGGACTAGCGGGCCAAGAGACCCAGTACTTC. Its protein is CASSALGLAGQETQYF. The chain employs TRBV9 and TRBJ2-5; 11 nucleotides line up with TRBD2. The J segment lost 1 base and the V segment lost 3 bases, leaving 5 bases of the junction unmatched. This CDR3 spans 16 amino acids. Germline values: CDR1 SGDLS, CDR2 YYNGEE.

This chain uses TRBV6-5 with TRBJ2-3; no firm D call. Germline loops: CDR1 MNHEY, CDR2 SVGAGI. This CDR3 has 16 amino acids. The ends were cut back, 4 bases at V and 2 bases at J, with 16 bases in the middle. The CDR3 coding sequence is TGTGCCAGCAGTTTAACCCCCAATTCCCTCACAGATACGCAGTATTTT. Translated, it gives CASSLTPNSLTDTQYF.

J is TRBJ2-1 and V is TRBV18; TRBD2 aligns across 7 bases. CDR3 length equals 15 residues. The V segment lost 8 bases and the J segment 4 bases; nucleotides outside the gene matches: 11. Per the germline V gene, CDR1 is KGHSH and CDR2 is LQKENI. Written as DNA, the CDR3 is TGTGCCAGCACGGAGACAGCGGGGCCGTACAATGAGCAGTTCTTC. Its protein product is CASTETAGPYNEQFF.

This chain links TRBV7-2 with TRBJ1-3; no clear D. Germline-derived CDR1 and CDR2 are SGHTA and FQGNSA. The CDR3 consists of 15 residues. Trimming cost V 1 base and J 0 bases, with 7 bases left between them. The CDR3 loop reads CASSLGASSGNTIYF. CDR3 sequence (DNA): TGTGCCAGCAGCTTAGGGGCTAGCTCTGGAAACACCATATATTTT.

J is TRBJ2-3 and V is TRBV7-2, with a tentative D call TRBD2 (6 bases). Germline V lookup: CDR1 SGHTA, CDR2 FQGNSA. Trimming left V 4 bases short and J 4 bases short, with 15 bases between. This CDR3 has 15 residues. The DNA for the CDR3 is TGTGCCAGCAGCTCCGGGGGACTGCTCGCAGATACGCAGTATTTT. The encoded protein is CASSSGGLLADTQYF.

The table lists this clone with a count of one. J is TRBJ1-3 and V is TRBV29-1, with D perhaps matching TRBD1 (5 bases). Per the germline V gene, CDR1 is SQVTM and CDR2 is ANQGSEA. The CDR3 spans 13 residues. V was clipped by 0 bases and J by 2 bases, with 5 bases between them. The CDR3 here is CSVEETAGNTIYF. CDR3 DNA: TGCAGCGTTGAAGAGACAGCTGGAAACACCATATATTTT.

The J gene is TRBJ2-7, the V gene TRBV4-3, with no clear D. Germline V lookup: CDR1 LGHNA, CDR2 YSLEER. V shed 2 bases and J shed 4 bases, with 9 bases lying between them. The CDR3 extends over 13 amino acids. The CDR3 nucleotides are TGCGCCAGCAGCCAATACTGGGGATACGAGCAGTACTTC. Translated: CASSQYWGYEQYF.

This sequence joins TRBV13 and TRBJ1-1, with D uncertain. The CDR3 runs 15 residues. V lost 0 bases, J lost 1 base, and 9 bases lay in between. The V gene's germline CDR1 is PRHDT and CDR2 FYEKMQ (reference sequence). The CDR3 reads CASSLGPQSNTEAFF. Here the CDR3 DNA reads TGTGCCAGCAGCTTAGGCCCCCAGTCGAACACTGAAGCTTTCTTT. Filled out from reference TRBV13 and TRBJ1-1, the complete variable domain reads AAGVIQSPRHLIKEKRETATLKCYPIPRHDTVYWYQQGPGQDPQFLISFYEKMQSDKGSIPDRFSAQQFSDYHSELNMSSLELGDSALYFCASSLGPQSNTEAFFGQGTRLTVV.

Here the CDR3 reads CASTLGLAADTQYF. CDR3 sequence (DNA): TGTGCCAGCACCCTTGGACTAGCGGCAGATACGCAGTATTTT. The gene calls are TRBV27 and TRBJ2-3; TRBD2 agrees at 10 bases. The CDR3 runs to 14 residues. J gave up 4 bases and V 7 bases, and 5 bases lay outside the gene matches. CDR1 and CDR2 from the germline V gene are MNHEY and SMNVEV (reference sequence).

The chain is built from TRBV7-2 and TRBJ2-5; TRBD1 matches 9 bases. CDR3 length: 18 residues. The ends lost 1 base at V and 5 bases at J; junction bases unmatched: 14. In germline, CDR1 is SGHTA, CDR2 FQGNSA. The CDR3 sequence is CASSLVGRGRQGGETQYF. The CDR3 nucleotides read TGTGCCAGCAGCTTAGTGGGGAGGGGCCGACAGGGGGGCGAGACCCAGTACTTC. The complete variable domain, with remaining parts taken from reference TRBV7-2 and TRBJ2-5, reads GAGVSQSPSNKVTEKGKDVELRCDPISGHTALYWYRQSLGQGLEFLIYFQGNSAPDKSGLPSDRFSAERTGGSVSTLTIQRTQQEDSAVYLCASSLVGRGRQGGETQYFGPGTRLLVL.

V usage is TRBV29-1 and J usage is TRBJ2-7; D gene unclear. V was trimmed by 5 bases and J by 2 bases, leaving 16 bases between them. Germline lookup yields CDR1 SQVTM and CDR2 ANQGSEA. There are 14 residues in the CDR3. This CDR3 reads CSVHEAVNPYEQYF. Here the CDR3 DNA reads TGCAGCGTTCATGAGGCCGTAAATCCCTACGAGCAGTACTTC.

This clone has only one observation. The chain recombines TRBV7-3 with TRBJ2-6; tentative D call: TRBD1 (7 bases). Trimming stripped 3 bases from V and 0 bases from J, with 18 bases between. The CDR3 is 19 amino acids. Germline V gene data show CDR1 as SGHTA and CDR2 as FQGTGA. The chain's CDR3 is CASSLGGPGQFSGANVLTF. DNA of the CDR3: TGTGCCAGCAGCTTGGGGGGCCCGGGACAGTTCTCTGGGGCCAACGTCCTGACTTTC. Supplemented by reference TRBV7-3 and TRBJ2-6, the full variable domain reads GAGVSQTPSNKVTEKGKYVELRCDPISGHTALYWYRQSLGQGPEFLIYFQGTGAADDSGLPNDRFFAVRPEGSVSTLKIQRTERGDSAVYLCASSLGGPGQFSGANVLTFGAGSRLTVL.

V is TRBV7-2 and J is TRBJ2-3, with D perhaps TRBD2 (5 bases). Germline lookup yields CDR1 SGHTA and CDR2 FQGNSA. Trimming shortened V by 0 bases and J by 5 bases, and 15 bases separated the two germline ends. This CDR3 has 16 amino acids. CDR3 DNA: TGTGCCAGCAGCTTAGCAGTGAGCGGTGGGGTAGATACGCAGTATTTT. It specifies CASSLAVSGGVDTQYF.

V and J are TRBV21-1 and TRBJ2-3. TRBV21-1 is tagged as a pseudogene. The CDR3 covers 15 residues. The CDR3 nucleotides are TGTGCCAGCAGCAATCCGGGCGTTAGCACAGATACGCAGTATTTT. The encoded protein is CASSNPGVSTDTQYF.

This chain uses TRBV10-1 with TRBJ1-5; the D gene is possibly TRBD1 (6 bases). Trimming shortened V by 0 bases and J by 4 bases, and 13 bases separated the two germline ends. The CDR3 totals 16 residues. Germline values: CDR1 WNHNN, CDR2 SYGVQD (reference sequence). The chain's CDR3 is CASSESMGGGNQPQHF. CDR3 DNA: TGCGCCAGCAGTGAGTCGATGGGAGGGGGGAATCAGCCCCAGCATTTT.

The V gene is TRBV27, the J gene TRBJ1-1; D is possibly TRBD1 (6 bases). The CDR3 consists of 15 residues. CDR1 is MNHEY, CDR2 SMNVEV, per germline (reference sequence). Trimming removed 7 bases at V and 0 bases at J, with 15 bases between. In DNA form, the CDR3 reads TGTGCCAGCACCCCAAGGGGGAGAATGAACACTGAAGCTTTCTTT. Encoded protein: CASTPRGRMNTEAFF.

The chain joins TRBV7-7 to TRBJ2-1; 10 bases map to TRBD1. Losses at the gene ends were 5 bases for V and 9 bases for J; bases not matched to a gene: 7. Germline CDR1 is SSHAT and CDR2 is FNYEAQ (reference sequence). This CDR3 comprises 14 residues. The CDR3 region has the DNA TGTGCCAGCAGCCCCGGGACAGGGGATTTTGAGCAGTTCTTC. Translation: CASSPGTGDFEQFF.

This sequence joins TRBV6-6 and TRBJ2-7; D gene uncertain. Germline values: CDR1 MNHNY, CDR2 SVGAGI (reference sequence). The CDR3 consists of 13 residues. The V gene lost 8 bases and the J gene lost 0 bases, with 11 bases spanning the gap. The chain's CDR3 is CASREQDSYEQYF. The CDR3 bases are TGTGCCAGCCGTGAGCAGGACTCCTACGAGCAGTACTTC.

The rearrangement links TRBV5-6 to TRBJ2-3; D not certain. The CDR3 length is 13 residues. In germline, CDR1 is SGHDT, CDR2 YYEEEE. V lost 1 base and J lost 2, with 5 bases in between. CDR3 protein: CASSLWYTDTQYF. DNA of the CDR3: TGTGCCAGCAGCTTGTGGTACACAGATACGCAGTATTTT.

This clone was recorded a few times. At one boundary the junction diverges from the germline segment, which might be a read error. This chain links TRBV19 with TRBJ1-4, with TRBD1 identical over 10 bases. CDR1 and CDR2 from the germline V gene are LNHDA and SQIVND (reference sequence). There are 13 residues in the CDR3. The CDR3 nucleotides are TGTGCCAGTAGTATAAGCCCCGGGACAGGGGACGTTTTT. Amino acid sequence: CASSISPGTGDVF.

In its sample, this clone was seen a few times. The rearrangement joins TRBV4-2 to TRBJ2-2, with D tentatively TRBD2 (5 bases). This CDR3 spans 15 amino acids. Per the germline V gene, CDR1 is LGHNA and CDR2 is YNFKEQ. Trimming removed 0 bases at V and 3 bases at J, with 8 bases between. Here the CDR3 DNA reads TGTGCCAGCAGCCAAGAGCGAGGGTACACCGGGGAGCTGTTTTTT. Translated, it gives CASSQERGYTGELFF.

This clone has more than one count but fewer than ten. The rearrangement links TRBV28 to TRBJ2-7; D may correspond to TRBD1 or TRBD2 (5 bases each). Per germline, CDR1 MDHEN and CDR2 SYDVKM. The CDR3 sequence is 12 residues long. The V end was cut by 2 bases, the J end by 3 bases, with 5 bases between. The CDR3 sequence: CASSLGGYEQYF. DNA of the CDR3: TGTGCCAGCAGTTTAGGGGGCTACGAGCAGTACTTC.

The J gene is TRBJ2-5, the V gene TRBV9, with 7 nucleotides matching TRBD2. CDR3 length: 14 amino acids. V lost 0 bases, J lost 5 bases, and 4 bases stayed unmatched. Germline V gene sequence: CDR1 SGDLS, CDR2 YYNGEE. The CDR3 loop is CASSVVSSGETQYF. The CDR3 DNA reads TGTGCCAGCAGCGTAGTGAGTAGCGGGGAGACCCAGTACTTC. The whole variable domain, remainder taken from reference TRBV9 and TRBJ2-5, is DSGVTQTPKHLITATGQRVTLRCSPRSGDLSVYWYQQSLDQGLQFLIQYYNGEERAKGNILERFSAQQFPDLHSELNLSSLELGDSALYFCASSVVSSGETQYFGPGTRLLVL.

This chain connects TRBV27 to TRBJ2-1, with 11 bases fitting TRBD2. Per the germline V gene, CDR1 is MNHEY and CDR2 is SMNVEV (reference sequence). This CDR3 region has 15 residues. J gave up 5 bases and V 2 bases, and 2 bases lay outside the gene matches. CDR3 residues: CASSLRLAGNNEQFF. The CDR3 DNA reads as TGTGCCAGCAGTTTACGACTAGCGGGGAACAATGAGCAGTTCTTC.

The V call is TRBV7-3, the J call TRBJ2-5; 7 bases are shared with TRBD1. V shed 2 bases, J shed 5 bases, and the junction held 2 bases outside the gene matches. Germline CDR1 SGHTA, CDR2 FQGTGA. CDR3 length: 13 amino acids. CDR3 amino acids: CASSLYRGETQYF. The CDR3 DNA reads TGTGCCAGCAGCTTATACAGGGGTGAGACCCAGTACTTC.